The source of this T cell receptor (beta chain) is a study of T-cell memory formation after mild COVID-19. At the level of the study: In these data, TCR clusters were largely donor specific.

CDR3 size: 14 residues. The V gene lost 1 base and the J gene lost 4 bases, with 10 bases spanning the gap. CDR1 is SGHTA, CDR2 FQGNSA, per germline. 5'RACE, which relied on constant-segment primers, yielded TCR alpha and TCR beta cDNA libraries carrying sample barcodes and UMIs. TCRdb recomputed calls from the 5' RACE reads with MiXCR, one row per CDR3 protein. The table has 450,000 or so distinct CDR3 sequences, around 20% seen once. The clonotype originates from an adult woman who had mild COVID-19 (a few samples of this study predate the infection). Cell type and time point are not known. Sequenced sample: PBMCs or a T cell subset sorted from them (not recorded which). This chain joins TRBV7-2 and TRBJ1-2, with D perhaps matching TRBD1 (5 bases). The CDR3 sequence: CASSLGLGGYGYTF. CDR3 sequence (DNA): TGTGCCAGCAGCTTAGGGCTCGGGGGCTATGGCTACACCTTC.